This T cell receptor (beta chain) was retrieved from a study of cytomegalovirus exposure and HLA in healthy donors. Study summary: Clustering assigned about four fifths of the approximately 370 genotyped donors to the Caucasian-associated ancestry cluster.

Primers: 60 Vbeta forward and 13 Jbeta reverse. Clones were read by immunoSEQ multiplex PCR, and TCRdb kept only the in-frame ones, dropping some. In the table there are about 170,000 clones, approximately 80% of which are singletons. The CDR3 has 13 amino acids. V shed 6 bases and J shed 2 bases, with 10 bases lying between them. CDR1 and CDR2 (germline): SGHDN, FVKESK. This TCR was recovered from a woman between 45 and 60 years old in good health and CMV-seropositive. The source material was PBMCs. The rearrangement joins TRBV14 to TRBJ1-2; D possibly corresponds to TRBD1 (6 bases). The CDR3 sequence: CASSEDRNYGYTF. Here the CDR3 DNA reads TGTGCCAGCAGTGAAGACAGGAACTATGGCTACACCTTC.